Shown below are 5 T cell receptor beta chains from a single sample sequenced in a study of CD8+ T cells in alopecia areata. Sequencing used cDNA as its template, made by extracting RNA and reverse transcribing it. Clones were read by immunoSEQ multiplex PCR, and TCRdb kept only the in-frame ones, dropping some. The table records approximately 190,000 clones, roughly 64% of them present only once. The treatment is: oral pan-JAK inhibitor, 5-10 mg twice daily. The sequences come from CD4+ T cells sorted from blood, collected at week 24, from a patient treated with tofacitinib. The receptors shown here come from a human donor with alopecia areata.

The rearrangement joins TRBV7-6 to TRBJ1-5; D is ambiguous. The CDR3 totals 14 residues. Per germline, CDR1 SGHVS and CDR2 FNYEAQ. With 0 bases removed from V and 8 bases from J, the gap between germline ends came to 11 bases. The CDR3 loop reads CASSLATSGKPQHF. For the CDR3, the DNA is TGTGCCAGCAGCTTAGCGACCTCGGGAAAGCCCCAGCATTTT.

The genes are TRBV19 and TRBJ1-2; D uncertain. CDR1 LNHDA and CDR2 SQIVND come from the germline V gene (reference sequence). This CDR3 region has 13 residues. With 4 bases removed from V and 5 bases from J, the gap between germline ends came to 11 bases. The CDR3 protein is CASSTGPAYGYTF. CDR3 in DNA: TGTGCCAGTAGTACCGGGCCGGCGTATGGCTACACCTTC.

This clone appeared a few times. CDR3 in DNA: TGTGCCAGTGGGTTGAACCGGGACGTGAACACTGAAGCTTTCTTT. Translation: CASGLNRDVNTEAFF. The chain joins TRBV11-1 to TRBJ1-1; D is possibly TRBD1 (5 bases). V was shortened by 9 bases and J by 0 bases, with 17 bases between the two germline ends. The CDR3 is made up of 15 amino acids. CDR1 is SGHAT and CDR2 is FQDESV in the germline V gene (reference sequence).

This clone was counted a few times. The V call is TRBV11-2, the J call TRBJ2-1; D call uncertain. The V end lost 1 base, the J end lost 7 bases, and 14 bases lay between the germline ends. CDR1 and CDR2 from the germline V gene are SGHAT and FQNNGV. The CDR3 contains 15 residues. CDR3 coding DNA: TGTGCCAGCAGCTTAGCCCCTGAAGTGCGGAATGAGCAGTTCTTC. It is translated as CASSLAPEVRNEQFF.

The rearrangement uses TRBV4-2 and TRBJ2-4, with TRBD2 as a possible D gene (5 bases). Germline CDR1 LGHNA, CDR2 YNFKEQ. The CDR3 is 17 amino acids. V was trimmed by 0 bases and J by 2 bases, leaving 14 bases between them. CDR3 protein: CASSQDSGRGTKNIQYF. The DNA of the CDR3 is TGTGCCAGCAGCCAAGACTCGGGTAGAGGGACCAAAAACATTCAGTACTTC.